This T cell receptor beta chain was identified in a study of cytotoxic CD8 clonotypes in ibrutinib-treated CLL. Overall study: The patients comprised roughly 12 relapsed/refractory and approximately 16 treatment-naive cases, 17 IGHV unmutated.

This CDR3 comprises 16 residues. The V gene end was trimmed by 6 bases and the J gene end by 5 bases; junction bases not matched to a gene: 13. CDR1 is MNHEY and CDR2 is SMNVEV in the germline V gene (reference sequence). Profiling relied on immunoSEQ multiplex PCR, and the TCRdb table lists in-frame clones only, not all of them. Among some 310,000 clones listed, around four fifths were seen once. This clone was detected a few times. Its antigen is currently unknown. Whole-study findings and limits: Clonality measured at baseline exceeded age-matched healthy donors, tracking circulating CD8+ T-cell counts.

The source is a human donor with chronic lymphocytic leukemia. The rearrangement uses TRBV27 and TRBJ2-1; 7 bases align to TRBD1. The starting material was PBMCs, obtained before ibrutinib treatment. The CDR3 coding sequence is TGTGCCAGCAGACCCTCCCGGGACAGATCGAACAATGAGCAGTTCTTC. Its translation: CASRPSRDRSNNEQFF.